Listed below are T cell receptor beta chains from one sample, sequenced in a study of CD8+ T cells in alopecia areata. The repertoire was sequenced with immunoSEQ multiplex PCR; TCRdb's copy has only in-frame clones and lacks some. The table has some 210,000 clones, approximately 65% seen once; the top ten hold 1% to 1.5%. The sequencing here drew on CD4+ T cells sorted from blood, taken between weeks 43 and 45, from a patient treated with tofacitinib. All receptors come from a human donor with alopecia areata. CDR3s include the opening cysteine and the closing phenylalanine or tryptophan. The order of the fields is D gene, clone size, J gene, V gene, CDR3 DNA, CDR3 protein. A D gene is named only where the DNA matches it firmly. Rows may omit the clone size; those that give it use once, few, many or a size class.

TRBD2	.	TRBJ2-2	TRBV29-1	TGCAGCGTTGTCCCTAGCGGGGTAGACGGGGAGCTGTTTTTT	CSVVPSGVDGELFF
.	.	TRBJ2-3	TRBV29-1	TGCAGCGTCCCAGTCGGCGGGTGGGATACGCAGTATTTT	CSVPVGGWDTQYF
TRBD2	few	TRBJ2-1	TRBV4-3	TGCGCCAGCAGCCAAGGACTAGCCCCTGAGCAGTTCTTC	CASSQGLAPEQFF
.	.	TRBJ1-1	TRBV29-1	TGCAGCGTTGATGAGGGGCGAGCTTTCTTT	CSVDEGRAFF
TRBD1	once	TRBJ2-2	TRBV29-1	TGCAGCGTTGAAGATCCCCTCACAGGGGTGGACGGGGAGCTGTTTTTT	CSVEDPLTGVDGELFF
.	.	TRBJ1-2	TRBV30	TGTGCCTGGAGGGCGTCCTTTCACTATGGCTACACCTTC	CAWRASFHYGYTF
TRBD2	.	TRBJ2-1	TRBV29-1	TGCAGCGTTGACGCCCTAGCGGGCGCTATGGGTGAGCAGTTCTTC	CSVDALAGAMGEQFF
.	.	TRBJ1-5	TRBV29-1	TGCAGCATGCGGGACACTGCCATTGGGCCCCAGCATTTT	CSMRDTAIGPQHF
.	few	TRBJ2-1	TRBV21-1	TGTGCCAGCAGCAAAAGTGAGCGTGAAGAGCAGTTCTTC	CASSKSEREEQFF
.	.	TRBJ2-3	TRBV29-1	TGCAGCTCCCGACAGACCCTCTCCACAGATACGCAGTATTTT	CSSRQTLSTDTQYF
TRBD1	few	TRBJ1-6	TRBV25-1	TGTGCCAGCTCTAACAGGGGGCTTCAGAATTCACCCCTCCACTTT	CASSNRGLQNSPLHF
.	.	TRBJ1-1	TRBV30	TGTGCCTGGGAGGGAGATGAAGCTTTCTTT	CAWEGDEAFF
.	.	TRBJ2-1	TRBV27	TGTGCCAGCAGTTTCGGGGCAACAGGCGTCCTTAACAATGAGCAGTTCTTC	CASSFGATGVLNNEQFF
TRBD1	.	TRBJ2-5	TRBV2	TGTGCCAGCAGCCCCGGGACAGGGGTAGAGACCCAGTACTTC	CASSPGTGVETQYF
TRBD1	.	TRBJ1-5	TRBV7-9	TGTGCCAGCAGTACCGACAGGGGCGCTTATAGCAATCAGCCCCAGCATTTT	CASSTDRGAYSNQPQHF
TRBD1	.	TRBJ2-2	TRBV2	TGTGCCAGCAGTGGACAGGGTCGCACCGGGGAGCTGTTTTTT	CASSGQGRTGELFF
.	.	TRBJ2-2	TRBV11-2	TGTGCCAGCAGCTTCTTACCGGGACAGAACACCGGGGAGCTGTTTTTT	CASSFLPGQNTGELFF
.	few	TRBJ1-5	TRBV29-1	TGCAGCGTTGCAGAGAATAGCAATCAGCCCCAGCATTTT	CSVAENSNQPQHF
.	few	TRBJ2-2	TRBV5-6	TGTGCCAGCAGCTTGGCAGTGAACACCGGGGAGCTGTTTTTT	CASSLAVNTGELFF
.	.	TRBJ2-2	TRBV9	TGTGCCAGCAGCGTTAACGGCGGGGAGCTGTTTTTT	CASSVNGGELFF
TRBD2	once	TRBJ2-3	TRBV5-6	TGTGCCAGCAGCTTCGATAGCGGGGATACGCAGTATTTT	CASSFDSGDTQYF
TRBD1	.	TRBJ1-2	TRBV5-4	TGTGCCAGCAGCTTGGTAATGGGACAGGGATATGGCTACACCTTC	CASSLVMGQGYGYTF
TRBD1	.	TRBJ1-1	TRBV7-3	TGTGCCAGCAGCTCGGACAGGGTCTCTGAAGCTTTCTTT	CASSSDRVSEAFF
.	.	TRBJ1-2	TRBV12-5	TGTGCTAGTGCCGGAACAGGGAACTATGGCTACACCTTC	CASAGTGNYGYTF
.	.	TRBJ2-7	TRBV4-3	TGCGCCAGCAGCCAGGCCTATTTGGGCTACGAGCAGTACTTC	CASSQAYLGYEQYF
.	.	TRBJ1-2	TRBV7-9	TGTGCCAGCAGCTCGGACAGCCGGTTAAGGTTCTTC	CASSSDSRLRFF
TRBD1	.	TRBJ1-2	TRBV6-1	TGTGCCAGCGGGGTGGGGCAGGGGGACGGCTACACCTTC	CASGVGQGDGYTF
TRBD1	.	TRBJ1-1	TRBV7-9	TGTGCCAGCAGCCGAGACAGGGTTTCTGACACTGAAGCTTTCTTT	CASSRDRVSDTEAFF
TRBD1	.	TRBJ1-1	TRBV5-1	TGCGCCAGCAGCTTGGACAGGGGTGTCTCTGAAGCTTTCTTT	CASSLDRGVSEAFF
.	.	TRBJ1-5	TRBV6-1	TGTGCCAGCAATGACCGGGCCGCTTCGCTTTATAGCAATCAGCCCCAGCATTTT	CASNDRAASLYSNQPQHF
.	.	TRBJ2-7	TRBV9	TGTGCCAGCAGCGTAGGAGGGGCCGTAGCCTACGAGCAGTACTTC	CASSVGGAVAYEQYF
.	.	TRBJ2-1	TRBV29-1	TGCAGCGTTGAAAACGGGGTAAACAATGAGCAGTTCTTC	CSVENGVNNEQFF
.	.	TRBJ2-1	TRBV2	TGTGCCATCGGACCCGGGCACAATGAGCAGTTCTTC	CAIGPGHNEQFF
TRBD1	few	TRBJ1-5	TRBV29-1	TGCAGCATAAAAACAGGGGATAATCAGCCCCAGCATTTT	CSIKTGDNQPQHF
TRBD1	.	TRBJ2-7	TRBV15	TGTGCCACCAGCGTCCCGGGACAGGGCTACGAGCAGTACTTC	CATSVPGQGYEQYF
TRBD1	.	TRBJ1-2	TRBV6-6	TGTGCCAGCAGTCCCCTCCCCCGCACAGGGGTCTATGGCTACACCTTC	CASSPLPRTGVYGYTF
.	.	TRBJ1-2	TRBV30	TGTGCCTGGAGCCCCGGGGGGTCCGGCTACACCTTC	CAWSPGGSGYTF
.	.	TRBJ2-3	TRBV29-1	TGCAGCGTTGTGGGCGCAGCTCTCACAGATACGCAGTATTTT	CSVVGAALTDTQYF
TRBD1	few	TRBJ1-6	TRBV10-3	TGTGCCATCAGTGCAGCGGCAGGGGGATATTCACCCCTCCACTTT	CAISAAAGGYSPLHF
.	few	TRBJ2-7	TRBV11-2	TGTGCCAGCAGCTCCTCCAGGGGTCTTGACGAGCAGTACTTC	CASSSSRGLDEQYF
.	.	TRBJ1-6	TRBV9	TGTGCCAGCAGCGTAAGGGCCACCAATTCACCCCTCCACTTT	CASSVRATNSPLHF
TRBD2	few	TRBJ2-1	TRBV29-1	TGCAGCGTAGAGAGCGGGAGGATGTACAATGAGCAGTTCTTC	CSVESGRMYNEQFF
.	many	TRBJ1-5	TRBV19	TGTGCCAGTAAATCCCCGGCGGGGACGAATCAGCCCCAGCATTTT	CASKSPAGTNQPQHF